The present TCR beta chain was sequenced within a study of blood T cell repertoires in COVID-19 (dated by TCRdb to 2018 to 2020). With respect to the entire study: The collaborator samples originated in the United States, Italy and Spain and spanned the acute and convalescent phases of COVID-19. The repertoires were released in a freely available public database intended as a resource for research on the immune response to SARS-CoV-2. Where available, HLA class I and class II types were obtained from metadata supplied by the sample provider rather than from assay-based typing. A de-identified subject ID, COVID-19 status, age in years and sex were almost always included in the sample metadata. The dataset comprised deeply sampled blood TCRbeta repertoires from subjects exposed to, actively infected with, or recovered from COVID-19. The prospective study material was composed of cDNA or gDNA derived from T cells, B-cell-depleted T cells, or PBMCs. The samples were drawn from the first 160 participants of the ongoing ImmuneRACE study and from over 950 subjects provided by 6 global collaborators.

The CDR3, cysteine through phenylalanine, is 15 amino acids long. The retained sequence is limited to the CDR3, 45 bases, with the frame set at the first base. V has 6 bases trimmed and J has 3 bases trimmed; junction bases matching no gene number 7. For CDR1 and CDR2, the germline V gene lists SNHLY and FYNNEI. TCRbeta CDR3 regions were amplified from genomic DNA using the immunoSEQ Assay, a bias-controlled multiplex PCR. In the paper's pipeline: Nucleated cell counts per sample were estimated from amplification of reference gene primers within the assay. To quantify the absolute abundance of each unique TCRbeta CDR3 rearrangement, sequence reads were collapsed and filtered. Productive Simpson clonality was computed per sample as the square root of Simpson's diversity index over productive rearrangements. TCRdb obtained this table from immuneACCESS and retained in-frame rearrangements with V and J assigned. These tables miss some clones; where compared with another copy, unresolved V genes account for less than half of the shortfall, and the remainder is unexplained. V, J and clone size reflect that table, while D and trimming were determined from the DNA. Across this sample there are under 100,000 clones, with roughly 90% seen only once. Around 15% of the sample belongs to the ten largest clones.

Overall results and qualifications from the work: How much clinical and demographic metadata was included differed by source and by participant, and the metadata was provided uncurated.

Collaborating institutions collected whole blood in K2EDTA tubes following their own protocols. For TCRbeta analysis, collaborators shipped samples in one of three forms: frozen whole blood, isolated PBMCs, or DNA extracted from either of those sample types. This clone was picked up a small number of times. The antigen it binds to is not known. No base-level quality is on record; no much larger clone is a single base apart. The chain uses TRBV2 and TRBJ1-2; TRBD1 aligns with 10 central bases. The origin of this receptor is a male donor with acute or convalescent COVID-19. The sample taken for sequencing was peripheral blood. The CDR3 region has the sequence CASSRDRGQDYGYTF. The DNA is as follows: TGTGCCAGCAGCCGTGACAGGGGGCAGGACTATGGCTACACCTTC.